The next 10 T cell receptor beta chains were all read from a single sample in a study of cytomegalovirus exposure and HLA in healthy donors (dated by TCRdb to 2017 to 2019). Libraries were prepared through the immunoSEQ multiplex PCR assay. TCRdb obtained this table from immuneACCESS and retained in-frame rearrangements with V and J assigned. These tables miss some clones; where compared with another copy, unresolved V genes account for less than half of the shortfall, and the remainder is unexplained. This sample holds 98,000 or so clones; approximately 85% were observed only once. The ten largest clones represent about 2.9% of the sample. What was sequenced was PBMCs. Receptor source: a woman between 18 and 29 years old in good health and CMV-seronegative.

V usage is TRBV9 and J usage is TRBJ1-2; the D is unclear. The CDR3 totals 14 residues. Trimming took 3 bases from V and 4 from J, leaving 13 bases between them. Per the germline V gene, CDR1 is SGDLS and CDR2 is YYNGEE. The CDR3 loop is CASSAVSVLYGYTF. The CDR3 DNA follows: TGTGCCAGCAGCGCGGTGAGCGTTCTCTATGGCTACACCTTC.

The count of this clone is one. The chain carries TRBV9 and TRBJ1-5, with a weak D call TRBD1 (5 bases). Germline CDR1 SGDLS, CDR2 YYNGEE. The CDR3 consists of 15 residues. Trimming pared 4 bases from V and 0 bases from J, leaving 11 bases between. This CDR3 is CASSPSGGSNQPQHF. The CDR3 DNA reads TGTGCCAGCAGCCCCTCCGGGGGTAGCAATCAGCCCCAGCATTTT.

The CDR3 coding sequence is TGTGCCAGCAGCCCCACTAGCGGGGAGGCTAATGAGCAGTTCTTC. Protein sequence: CASSPTSGEANEQFF. The chain employs TRBV7-3 and TRBJ2-1; TRBD2 matches at 10 bases. V shed 5 bases and J 7 bases; nucleotides not matched to a gene: 8. The germline gives CDR1 SGHTA, CDR2 FQGTGA. CDR3 size: 15 residues. Full variable domain (rest looked up from reference TRBV7-3 and TRBJ2-1): GAGVSQTPSNKVTEKGKYVELRCDPISGHTALYWYRQSLGQGPEFLIYFQGTGAADDSGLPNDRFFAVRPEGSVSTLKIQRTERGDSAVYLCASSPTSGEANEQFFGPGTRLTVL.

The V and J genes are TRBV6-5 and TRBJ2-7, with TRBD1 matching over 8 bases. Germline V lookup: CDR1 MNHEY, CDR2 SVGAGI. CDR3 length: 16 amino acids. V dropped 2 bases and J dropped 2; count of bases not matched to a gene: 8. CDR3 bases: TGTGCCAGCAGTTACGCGCCGGACAGGGTTACCTACGAGCAGTACTTC. Its translation is CASSYAPDRVTYEQYF.

The chain joins TRBV5-5 to TRBJ2-7; a possible D gene is TRBD2 (5 bases). Germline CDR1 SGHKS, CDR2 YYEKEE (reference sequence). The V end was cut by 2 bases, the J end by 4 bases, with 19 bases between. The CDR3 spans 16 residues. The CDR3 bases are TGTGCCAGCAGCTTTAGGTCTGGGCAGGACTTTTACGAGCAGTACTTC. The encoded protein is CASSFRSGQDFYEQYF. The whole variable domain, remainder taken from reference TRBV5-5 and TRBJ2-7, is DAGVTQSPTHLIKTRGQQVTLRCSPISGHKSVSWYQQVLGQGPQFIFQYYEKEERGRGNFPDRFSARQFPNYSSELNVNALLLGDSALYLCASSFRSGQDFYEQYFGPGTRLTVT.

The J gene is TRBJ1-5, the V gene TRBV4-1; 8 nucleotides align to TRBD1. The CDR3 length is 17 residues. Trimming at V came to 1 base and at J to 7 bases, leaving 12 bases not matched to a gene. CDR1 MGHRA and CDR2 YSYEKL come from the germline V gene. The CDR3 loop is CASSQGTGKAVRQPQHF. The DNA for the CDR3 is TGCGCCAGCAGCCAAGGGACAGGGAAGGCCGTAAGGCAGCCCCAGCATTTT.

The J gene is TRBJ1-1, the V gene TRBV5-1, with a weak D call TRBD1 (5 bases). V was cut by 4 bases and J by 8 bases, with 15 bases left in between. This CDR3 is 13 amino acids long. Germline V gives CDR1 SGHRS, CDR2 YFSETQ. The CDR3 DNA reads as TGCGCCAGCAGCCGTGGGACTACTCCAGAAGCTTTCTTT. Translated, it gives CASSRGTTPEAFF. Combining the CDR3 with reference TRBV5-1 and TRBJ1-1 gives the whole variable domain KAGVTQTPRYLIKTRGQQVTLSCSPISGHRSVSWYQQTPGQGLQFLFEYFSETQRNKGNFPGRFSGRQFSNSRSEMNVSTLELGDSALYLCASSRGTTPEAFFGQGTRLTVV.

There are a few counts of this clone. The rearrangement uses TRBV2 and TRBJ1-6, with 10 positions matching TRBD1. Germline-derived CDR1 and CDR2 are SNHLY and FYNNEI. V shed 5 bases and J 7 bases; nucleotides not matched to a gene: 14. The CDR3 extends over 18 amino acids. The CDR3 nucleotides are TGTGCCAGCAGTTCTCGAACAAGGACAGGGGGTGGCAATTCACCCCTCCACTTT. Translating it yields CASSSRTRTGGGNSPLHF.

The rearrangement uses TRBV5-4 and TRBJ1-4; D remains ambiguous. The germline V gene has CDR1 SGHNT and CDR2 YYREEE (reference sequence). This CDR3 is 16 amino acids long. The V and J ends lost 3 bases and 3 bases respectively, with 15 bases between them. The CDR3 spells CASSSVSGFANEKLFF. The CDR3 DNA sequence: TGTGCCAGCAGCTCTGTAAGCGGATTTGCTAATGAAAAACTGTTTTTT.

The rearrangement links TRBV4-1 to TRBJ2-5; D gene uncertain. Between the trimmed V and J ends, which lost 4 bases and 3 bases, there was a span of 9 bases. The CDR3 runs to 13 residues. The V gene's germline CDR1 is MGHRA and CDR2 YSYEKL. As DNA, the CDR3 is TGCGCCAGCAGCCTGACACTCGAAGAGACCCAGTACTTC. Its protein product is CASSLTLEETQYF.